This entry describes one TCR beta chain. As yet, its antigen is unknown. This sample was included in a study of cytomegalovirus exposure and HLA in healthy donors. The overall study: The roughly 120 validation repertoires, a later analysis reported, used the same platform as the 600 to 700 repertoires from the first cohort. Study conclusions and caveats: There were some public TCRs occurring in many donors, but most TCR sequences were rare.

Produced via immunoSEQ multiplex PCR; TCRdb's table is partial and in-frame only. The table records about 130,000 clones, approximately 91% of them present only once. The receptor was derived from a woman between 18 and 30 years old in good health and CMV-seronegative. Sequencing was done on a sample of PBMCs.

DNA for the CDR3: TGCGCCAGCAGCTTCCGGGGGGAATACAATGAGCAGTTCTTC. Its protein is CASSFRGEYNEQFF. The rearrangement uses TRBV5-1 and TRBJ2-1; 7 nucleotides match TRBD2. The CDR3 contains 14 residues. The V gene's germline CDR1 is SGHRS and CDR2 YFSETQ. The V and J ends lost 2 bases and 4 bases, in that order; junction bases with no gene match: 3.